The rows below give T cell receptor beta chains drawn from one sample of a study of OX40 agonist ivuxolimab in advanced cancers. Some clones are missing from TCRdb's copy, which holds only in-frame ones; the method was immunoSEQ multiplex PCR. The table lists roughly 80,000 clones, approximately 86% of them singletons. Specimen: CD4+ or CD8+ T cells sorted from blood, collected in a trial of the OX40 agonist ivuxolimab. All receptors come from an adult with an advanced solid tumor such as melanoma, head and neck, liver or kidney cancer. Each CDR3 is given with its conserved first and last residue. Rows may omit the clone size; those that give it use once, few, many or a size class.

v_call | clone_size | cdr3_aa
TRBV5-1 | - | CASSLGANTEAFF
TRBV15 | - | CATSRDRQTGYTF
TRBV6-6 | - | CASSPGLAYNEQFF
TRBV5-4 | - | CASSKETGSGYEQYF
TRBV7-3 | - | CASSSPGLAGSGETQYF
TRBV4-2 | once | CASSQPGGDGSTEAFF
TRBV6-1 | - | CASPKGGTGAYEQYF
TRBV7-2 | once | CASSPSTGTGDEKLFF
TRBV19 | - | CASGQGYSEQYF
TRBV15 | - | CATSREAIASGANVLTF
TRBV4-3 | - | CASSSDRVETQYF
TRBV20-1 | - | CSAMDGYEQYF
TRBV19 | - | CASSDRGRETQYF
TRBV5-1 | - | CASSLAGEGNIQYF
TRBV27 | - | CASSPRGSGGPHEQYF
TRBV4-1 | - | CASSLELAGSYEQYF
TRBV14 | - | CASSQRTGLLTEAFF
TRBV27 | few | CASSLNIVNNEQFF
TRBV30 | - | CASEGARGQPQHF
TRBV11-2 | - | CASSAGQFMNTEAFF
TRBV7-2 | - | CASSFQGRETQYF